The sequence of this T cell receptor beta chain was determined in a study of cytomegalovirus exposure and HLA in healthy donors. For the study at large: Falling in the Caucasian-associated ancestry cluster were 65% to 90% of 398 genotyped donors.

Primers: 60 Vbeta forward and 13 Jbeta reverse. Some clones are missing from TCRdb's copy, which holds only in-frame ones; the method was immunoSEQ multiplex PCR. The sample contains roughly 110,000 clones, approximately 71% of which appear only once. Trimming stripped 4 bases from V and 2 bases from J, with 12 bases between. Germline loops: CDR1 SGHDT, CDR2 YYEEEE. This CDR3 region has 14 residues. This TCR derives from a man aged 35 to 55 in good health and CMV-seronegative. V usage is TRBV5-6 and J usage is TRBJ1-2, with a possible D match to TRBD1 (6 bases). Sequencing was carried out using PBMCs. DNA for the CDR3: TGTGCCAGCAGCCGGGACATGAACAACTATGGCTACACCTTC. This translates into CASSRDMNNYGYTF. Filled out from reference TRBV5-6 and TRBJ1-2, the complete variable domain reads DAGVTQSPTHLIKTRGQQVTLRCSPKSGHDTVSWYQQALGQGPQFIFQYYEEEERQRGNFPDRFSGHQFPNYSSELNVNALLLGDSALYLCASSRDMNNYGYTFGSGTRLTVV.